This T cell receptor (beta chain) was profiled in a study of cytomegalovirus exposure and HLA in healthy donors. The CDR3 runs 15 residues. After removal of 2 bases from V and 0 bases from J, the junction contained 4 bases not matched to a gene. Germline values: CDR1 SNHLY, CDR2 FYNNEI. A multiplex PCR was run with 60 Vbeta primers and 13 Jbeta primers. Libraries were prepared by immunoSEQ multiplex PCR; TCRdb keeps only in-frame clonotypes and omits some of them. The sample records approximately 270,000 clones, 80% being singletons. The chain links TRBV2 to TRBJ2-7, with TRBD2 identical over 7 bases. The sequencing sample was made of PBMCs. The sequence was obtained from a girl aged 2 to 9 in good health and CMV-seronegative. CDR3 bases: TGTGCCAGCAGTGAATATGGGGAGGGCTCCTACGAGCAGTACTTC. As protein: CASSEYGEGSYEQYF.